The entry below describes one T cell receptor beta chain. Its antigen is not yet known. No much larger clone exists at a distance of one base, and base qualities are not known. Library creation used multiplex PCR. Reads for this sample came from an Illumina HiSeq 4000. To build TCR beta libraries, CDR3 regions were amplified by Arm-PCR using iRepertoire HTBI primers. PCR products were gel purified before sequencing. In the source study's methods: Gene usage analysis of CDR3 amino acid clonotypes relied on the roughly 60 TRBV and about 15 TRBJ segments identified across samples. Filtered high-quality paired reads were merged into contigs using COPE and FqMerger. BLAST was used to align contigs to the IMGT TRBV, TRBD and TRBJ reference genes, and CDR3 was defined following IMGT. Highly expanded clones were defined as clonotypes with a frequency above 0.1%. Shannon entropy served as the measure of repertoire diversity, while the Gini coefficient captured V-J evenness. Public clonotypes were defined as clonotypes shared by more than one individual. TCRdb took the public reads, trimmed them with fastp at Q25, ran MiXCR for clone calling and kept in-frame beta chains. Records with the same CDR3 protein are collapsed into one entry carrying the most frequent genes and DNA. The V and J calls shown here were made by TCRdb, not taken from the authors' results. Present in this sample are a few hundred thousand distinct CDR3 sequences, approximately 25% of which were seen just once. The ten biggest clones cover around 30% of the sample.

These data come from a study of regulatory T cells in long-lasting Graves disease (dated by TCRdb to 2020 to 2022). At the level of the whole study: To count as having persistent Graves' disease, a patient had to have received antithyroid drug treatment for over 5 years with TSH receptor autoantibodies remaining persistently positive. Patients with persistent Graves' disease were compared with patients with newly diagnosed Graves' disease using TCR sequencing and RNA sequencing of peripheral blood. The study took place in China and was registered as a clinical trial. A total of some 35 samples underwent TCR sequencing, from roughly 13 patients with persistent Graves' disease and about 20 patients with newly diagnosed Graves' disease. On average, persistent Graves' disease patients in the clinical cohort had been on antithyroid drugs for approximately ten years.

General conclusions and limits of the study: More public clonotypes were shared among persistent patients (over 2,500) than among newly diagnosed patients (approximately 930). Only peripheral blood was studied, because thyroid tissue, the primary lesion, was inaccessible. Persistent disease showed preferential use of TRBV28, TRBJ1-2 and TRBJ2-5, whereas newly diagnosed disease favored TRBV20-1 and TRBJ2-1. Sequencing and analysis were limited to the TCR beta chain. Lower TCR Shannon entropy and fewer highly expanded clones were observed in persistent Graves' disease patients than in newly diagnosed patients, which suggested clonal expansion. The authors acknowledged the small sample size as a limitation that may reduce accuracy.

The time point label of this sample denotes: persistent/refractory GD, antithyroid drugs over 5 years with positive TRAb. RNA was extracted from PBMCs in TRIzol for both TCR sequencing and RNA sequencing. The diagnosis of Graves' disease was made according to American Thyroid Association guidelines. Patients were recruited from an endocrinology department in Xi'an, China. From each patient, around 9 milliliters of peripheral blood was collected into an EDTA anticoagulant tube. PBMCs were isolated by Ficoll Paque Plus density gradient separation without further T cell sorting. An Agilent 2100 Bioanalyzer and agarose gel were used to check RNA quality, while a NanoDrop 2000 measured RNA concentration. A distance of 10 bases separates the germline ends of V and J, which lose 3 bases and 6 bases respectively. In the germline V gene, CDR1 corresponds to SGHAT and CDR2 to FQNNGV. Reading from cysteine to phenylalanine, the CDR3 counts 13 amino acids. Only the CDR3 portion is preserved as DNA: 39 bases, with reading frame beginning at the first base.

This specimen consisted of peripheral blood mononuclear cells (PBMCs), obtained when the disease was refractory, from a patient treated with antithyroid drugs. This sequence was found in a woman between 40 and 50 years old with Graves disease. Donor details come from another sample of the same person, matched by shared clones. The chain employs TRBV11-2 and TRBJ2-3, with TRBD1 as a weak D call on 6 bases. The nucleotide sequence reads TGTGCCAGCAGCTTCGGACAGACGGATACGCAGTATTTT. This yields the protein CASSFGQTDTQYF.